The 15 T cell receptor beta chains below come from one sample, sequenced in a study of blood T cell repertoires in COVID-19. TCRdb's table, derived via immunoSEQ multiplex PCR, lists solely in-frame clones and lacks some. Of 63,000 or so clones in the sample, about 81% were seen once. Material: peripheral blood. Source of these receptors: a human donor in a cohort sampled during active COVID-19.

The chain carries TRBV7-2 and TRBJ2-1; 13 bases align to TRBD2. Germline CDR1 is SGHTA and CDR2 is FQGNSA. The length of the CDR3 is 15 residues. V lost 4 bases to trimming and J lost 4 bases; unmatched junction nucleotides: 1. CDR3 loop: CASSSGLAGYNEQFF. DNA of the CDR3: TGTGCCAGCAGCTCGGGACTAGCGGGGTACAATGAGCAGTTCTTC.

This sequence joins TRBV4-2 and TRBJ2-1; no clear D. Germline CDR1 is LGHNA and CDR2 is YNFKEQ. The CDR3 covers 14 residues. Trimming cost V 1 base and J 4 bases, with 8 bases left between them. Written as DNA, the CDR3 is TGTGCCAGCAGCCAAGGAGACGGGTACAATGAGCAGTTCTTC. Amino acids: CASSQGDGYNEQFF.

The genes are TRBV28 and TRBJ1-2, with 10 bases lining up with TRBD1. CDR3 length equals 15 residues. Per the germline V gene, CDR1 is MDHEN and CDR2 is SYDVKM. Losses at the gene ends were 6 bases for V and 5 bases for J; bases not matched to a gene: 9. In DNA form, the CDR3 reads TGTGCCAGCAGCCGGCCCGGGACAGGGGATTATGGCTACACCTTC. Encoded protein: CASSRPGTGDYGYTF.

In this sample, this clone turned up a few times. This chain joins TRBV4-1 and TRBJ1-1; 9 nucleotides agree with TRBD1. Trimming at V came to 4 bases and at J to 5 bases, leaving 8 bases not matched to a gene. The length of the CDR3 is 15 residues. Germline values: CDR1 MGHRA, CDR2 YSYEKL. The CDR3 loop reads CASSRRDRERTEAFF. The CDR3 DNA sequence: TGCGCCAGCAGCCGACGGGACAGGGAGAGAACTGAAGCTTTCTTT.

The chain links TRBV29-1 to TRBJ1-3, with D possibly TRBD1 on 6 matching bases. The CDR3 sequence is 14 residues long. V lost 6 bases to trimming and J lost 2 bases, with 14 bases between them. Looked up from germline, CDR1 is SQVTM and CDR2 is ANQGSEA. The CDR3 here is CSVARTGTGNTIYF. CDR3 DNA: TGCAGCGTGGCTAGAACAGGGACTGGAAACACCATATATTTT.

This chain links TRBV3-1 (or the pseudogene TRBV3-2) with TRBJ2-2; no firm D call. V was clipped by 1 base and J by 0 bases, with 12 bases between them. Germline CDR1 and CDR2: LGHDT and YNNKEL (reference sequence). The CDR3 runs 17 residues. For the CDR3, the DNA is TGTGCCAGCAGCCAAGGGCTTACATTCGCGAACACCGGGGAGCTGTTTTTT. This codes for CASSQGLTFANTGELFF.

The chain is built from TRBV5-4 and TRBJ2-1; TRBD2 matches at 8 bases. The V gene's germline CDR1 is SGHNT and CDR2 YYREEE (reference sequence). V shed 1 base and J 6 bases; nucleotides not matched to a gene: 9. This CDR3 contains 16 residues. The CDR3 region is CASSLPTGGLFNEQFF. The CDR3 DNA sequence: TGTGCCAGCAGCTTGCCAACGGGAGGGCTATTCAATGAGCAGTTCTTC.

V usage is TRBV6-1 and J usage is TRBJ1-4; no reliable D call. V gave up 2 bases and J gave up 2 bases, with 24 bases separating them. The CDR3 runs to 20 residues. Germline V gene sequence: CDR1 MNHNS, CDR2 SASEGT. CDR3 residues: CASSEWEEGGMPWTNEKLFF. The CDR3 nucleotides read TGTGCCAGCAGTGAATGGGAAGAGGGAGGGATGCCCTGGACTAATGAAAAACTGTTTTTT.

V is TRBV7-2 and J is TRBJ2-5, with 8 bases fitting TRBD2. The length of the CDR3 is 15 residues. Germline V CDR1 and CDR2: SGHTA, FQGNSA. The V gene end was trimmed by 0 bases and the J gene end by 4 bases; junction bases not matched to a gene: 4. CDR3 residues: CASSLAGLAGETQYF. The CDR3 bases are TGTGCCAGCAGCTTAGCGGGCCTAGCGGGAGAGACCCAGTACTTC.

The rearrangement joins TRBV10-3 to TRBJ2-7; D is ambiguous. Trimming removed 3 bases from V and 2 bases from J, with 14 bases in between. The CDR3 totals 15 residues. Germline lookup yields CDR1 ENHRY and CDR2 SYGVKD. In DNA, the CDR3 is TGTGCCATCAGTGAAAGTCCCGTCAGTACCTACGAGCAGTACTTC. This translates into CAISESPVSTYEQYF.

The chain joins TRBV5-1 to TRBJ2-1, with TRBD2 identical over 11 bases. V trimming: 1 base; J trimming: 6 bases; junction bases outside the gene matches: 9. The CDR3 contains 17 residues. From germline, CDR1 is SGHRS and CDR2 YFSETQ. In DNA, the CDR3 is TGCGCCAGCAGCTTGTTGAGCTGGACTAGCGGGCTCAATGAGCAGTTCTTC. Translating gives CASSLLSWTSGLNEQFF.

About this clone itself: The sample holds other DNA sequences that translate to the same CDR3. The V and J genes are TRBV27 and TRBJ2-1, with 12 bases matching TRBD2. Germline CDR1 reads MNHEY; CDR2 reads SMNVEV (reference sequence). The ends lost 2 bases at V and 7 bases at J; junction bases unmatched: 0. This CDR3 has 14 amino acids. CDR3 in amino acids: CASSLGLAGNEQFF. As DNA, the CDR3 is TGTGCCAGCAGTTTAGGACTAGCGGGGAATGAGCAGTTCTTC.

Only a few counts were recorded for this clone. J is TRBJ2-7 and V is TRBV3-1 (or the pseudogene TRBV3-2), with D tentatively TRBD1 (5 bases). The ends were cut back, 1 base at V and 7 bases at J, with 20 bases in the middle. The CDR3 covers 16 residues. Germline V gives CDR1 LGHDT, CDR2 YNNKEL (reference sequence). CDR3 coding DNA: TGTGCCAGCAGCCAAGTTAATGGCAGGGCCCAAGAAGAGCAGTACTTC. The encoded protein is CASSQVNGRAQEEQYF.

V is TRBV9 and J is TRBJ2-7; 11 bases are shared with TRBD2. CDR3 length: 15 residues. The germline CDR1 and CDR2 sequences are SGDLS and YYNGEE. V lost 3 bases, J lost 0 bases, and 2 bases stayed unmatched. The CDR3 bases are TGTGCCAGCAGCGCGGGACTAGCGGACTCCTACGAGCAGTACTTC. Translation gives CASSAGLADSYEQYF.

The DNA of the CDR3 is TGTGCCAGCAATCGATACGGGCCGACAGGGTATCAGCCCCAGCATTTT. Its translation: CASNRYGPTGYQPQHF. The chain has TRBV2 and TRBJ1-5; 7 bases match TRBD1. Germline V CDR1 and CDR2: SNHLY, FYNNEI. This CDR3 contains 16 residues. V lost 7 bases to trimming and J lost 5 bases; unmatched junction nucleotides: 14.